Here is one TCR beta chain with its context. Antigen: not known. The time point: after dendritic cell vaccination, including at tumor progression/relapse. PBMC sampling occurred before vaccination, two weeks after the third dose, and at progression. These data belong to a study of glioma-infiltrating T cells after dendritic cell vaccination. Study-wide background: Samples are from glioblastoma patients in Phase I and II dendritic cell vaccine trials. Whole-study findings and limits: Higher TCR clonality did not directly relate to longer survival.

V trimming: 3 bases; J trimming: 5 bases; junction bases outside the gene matches: 7. The CDR3 sequence is 15 residues long. CDR1 and CDR2 (germline): LNHDA, SQIVND (reference sequence). The PCR used 60 V beta and 13 J beta primers. The repertoire was sequenced with immunoSEQ multiplex PCR; TCRdb's copy has only in-frame clones and lacks some. This repertoire shows about 50,000 clones, 75% to 90% found once; its top ten account for less than 6.5%. The sequence came from a human donor with glioblastoma. The genes are TRBV19 and TRBJ2-3; 8 positions match TRBD2. The sample here was blood, taken after dendritic cell vaccination. CDR3 in amino acids: CASSITSGYRDTQYF. For the CDR3, the DNA is TGTGCCAGTAGTATCACTAGCGGATACAGAGATACGCAGTATTTT. Full variable domain (remainder filled in from reference TRBV19 and TRBJ2-3): DGGITQSPKYLFRKEGQNVTLSCEQNLNHDAMYWYRQDPGQGLRLIYYSQIVNDFQKGDIAEGYSVSREKKESFPLTVTSAQKNPTAFYLCASSITSGYRDTQYFGPGTRLTVL.